The sample holds many counts of the clone carrying this TCR beta chain. Its target is not known. This record belongs to a study of post-analysis software for immune sequencing data. This CDR3 contains 18 residues. Germline V CDR1 and CDR2: DFQATT, SNEGSKA (reference sequence). V lost 1 base and J lost 0; bases outside the gene matches: 11. Points from the study as a whole: Patients had higher frequencies than controls of four to six TRBV segments, including TRBV5-6, TRBV5-1 and TRBV20-1.

The authors incorporated unique molecular identifiers into the TCR beta cDNA libraries. TCRdb passed the PCR reads through MiXCR, listing each CDR3 protein once. This table holds about 430,000 distinct CDR3 sequences, approximately 38% found once. The TCR sequence derives from a girl under 10 years old with multiple sclerosis. V and J are TRBV20-1 and TRBJ2-5; TRBD2 matches at 10 bases. The sequencing input was blood. The DNA for the CDR3 is TGCAGTGCTAGAGCCCCATTACTAGCGGGGTCGTACCAAGAGACCCAGTACTTC. Protein sequence: CSARAPLLAGSYQETQYF.